This entry lists 32 T cell receptor beta chains sequenced from one sample in a study of CD8+ T cells in alopecia areata. Treatment described: oral pan-JAK inhibitor, 5-10 mg twice daily. The authors extracted RNA and reverse transcribed it into cDNA as the sequencing template. Only in-frame clones appear in the TCRdb table, and some are missing; sequencing was by immunoSEQ multiplex PCR. The data show hundreds of thousands of clones, approximately 70% seen once. The sequenced sample was CD4+ T cells sorted from blood, obtained at week 44, from a patient treated with tofacitinib. The source is a human donor with alopecia areata.

This chain joins TRBV7-2 and TRBJ2-5, with TRBD1 matching 7 bases. This CDR3 spans 15 amino acids. The V gene's germline CDR1 is SGHTA and CDR2 FQGNSA. V gave up 5 bases and J gave up 5 bases; unmatched junction bases: 11. This chain's CDR3 is CASSLTTGHGETQYF. In nucleotides, the CDR3 is TGTGCCAGCAGCCTAACGACAGGGCACGGGGAGACCCAGTACTTC. The full variable domain, in which reference TRBV7-2 and TRBJ2-5 provide the parts outside the CDR3, is GAGVSQSPSNKVTEKGKDVELRCDPISGHTALYWYRQSLGQGLEFLIYFQGNSAPDKSGLPSDRFSAERTGGSVSTLTIQRTQQEDSAVYLCASSLTTGHGETQYFGPGTRLLVL.

The V call is TRBV30, the J call TRBJ1-2; a possible D gene is TRBD1 (5 bases). CDR1 is GTSNPN and CDR2 is SVGIG in the germline V gene (reference sequence). This CDR3 contains 13 residues. V was pared by 2 bases and J by 2 bases, with 9 bases between. The CDR3 DNA is TGTGCCTGGAGTCTAGGGGAAAACTATGGCTACACCTTC. Its protein product is CAWSLGENYGYTF.

This chain connects TRBV30 to TRBJ1-2, with D unresolved. Germline values: CDR1 GTSNPN, CDR2 SVGIG (reference sequence). The CDR3 runs to 16 residues. V was shortened by 3 bases and J by 0 bases, with 17 bases between the two germline ends. CDR3 loop: CAWRSDKHTSNYGYTF. The CDR3 region has the DNA TGTGCCTGGAGGTCTGACAAACACACCTCTAACTATGGCTACACCTTC. The variable domain in full, with the rest retrieved from reference TRBV30 and TRBJ1-2, is SQTIHQWPATLVQPVGSPLSLECTVEGTSNPNLYWYRQAAGRGLQLLFYSVGIGQISSEVPQNLSASRPQDRQFILSSKKLLLSDSGFYLCAWRSDKHTSNYGYTFGSGTRLTVV.

This clone was recorded a few times. The chain combines TRBV5-6 with TRBJ1-6; tentative D call: TRBD1 (6 bases). Germline V lookup: CDR1 SGHDT, CDR2 YYEEEE. Trimming pared 4 bases from V and 6 bases from J, leaving 20 bases between. This CDR3 has 17 residues. Here the CDR3 reads CASSLMTGVRSNSPLHF. Here the CDR3 DNA reads TGTGCCAGCAGCCTGATGACAGGCGTGCGGAGTAATTCACCCCTCCACTTT.

In this sample, this clone turned up a few times. The V and J genes are TRBV29-1 and TRBJ2-1; 13 bases match TRBD2. CDR3 length: 13 amino acids. V was pared by 6 bases and J by 7 bases, with 3 bases of the junction left unmatched. Germline V gene lookup returns CDR1 SQVTM and CDR2 ANQGSEA. CDR3 in amino acids: CSVLLAGGNEQFF. The CDR3 DNA is TGCAGCGTATTACTAGCGGGGGGGAATGAGCAGTTCTTC.

This clone was picked up many times. This CDR3 is CASSPYADSRPLHF. CDR3 coding DNA: TGTGCCAGCTCACCATATGCTGACAGCCGACCCCTCCACTTT. The chain carries TRBV18 and TRBJ1-6; maybe TRBD1 (5 bases). Germline V gene sequence: CDR1 KGHSH, CDR2 LQKENI. This CDR3 region has 14 residues. Deletions cut 2 bases from V and 12 bases from J, with 14 bases between.

This clone was seen a single time. This chain connects TRBV9 to TRBJ2-7, with a tentative D call TRBD2 (7 bases). CDR3 size: 15 residues. V lost 0 bases to trimming and J lost 2 bases, with 12 bases between them. Germline CDR1 reads SGDLS; CDR2 reads YYNGEE. CDR3 region: CASSVGAGATYEQYF. CDR3 coding DNA: TGTGCCAGCAGCGTAGGGGCGGGGGCAACCTACGAGCAGTACTTC.

The V call is TRBV27, the J call TRBJ2-7; the D gene is possibly TRBD1 (5 bases). V was cut by 7 bases and J by 6 bases, with 16 bases left in between. The CDR3 consists of 13 residues. Germline V gives CDR1 MNHEY, CDR2 SMNVEV (reference sequence). This CDR3 reads CASKDTSRPEQYF. The CDR3 coding sequence is TGTGCCAGCAAGGACACGTCCCGCCCCGAGCAGTACTTC.

This chain uses TRBV30 with TRBJ1-6; D not certain. There are 13 residues in the CDR3. Germline CDR1 reads GTSNPN; CDR2 reads SVGIG (reference sequence). Between the trimmed V and J ends, which lost 2 bases and 10 bases, there was a span of 12 bases. CDR3 residues: CAWSNQSRSPLHF. CDR3 coding DNA: TGTGCCTGGAGTAACCAGAGTAGATCACCCCTCCACTTT.

This clone was seen only once. For the CDR3, the DNA is TGTGCCAGCAGCTTAGGACAGGGCGGGTACTATGGCTACACCTTC. This codes for CASSLGQGGYYGYTF. The rearrangement joins TRBV13 to TRBJ1-2; perhaps TRBD1 as D (6 bases). CDR1 and CDR2 (germline): PRHDT, FYEKMQ (reference sequence). V lost 0 bases, J lost 3 bases, and 11 bases lay in between. The CDR3 is 15 residues long.

The chain combines TRBV7-2 with TRBJ2-1; 9 bases match TRBD1. This CDR3 comprises 16 residues. With 7 bases clipped from V and 8 bases from J, the junction kept 15 bases outside the gene matches. Germline loops: CDR1 SGHTA, CDR2 FQGNSA. Here the CDR3 reads CASTTPARQGGDEQFF. As DNA, the CDR3 is TGTGCCAGCACCACTCCAGCCCGACAGGGGGGAGATGAGCAGTTCTTC.

This clone was counted a few times. The genes are TRBV18 and TRBJ2-6; possibly TRBD1 for D (5 bases). Per the germline V gene, CDR1 is KGHSH and CDR2 is LQKENI. The CDR3 is 15 residues long. The V end lost 4 bases, the J end lost 2 bases, and 9 bases lay between the germline ends. Written as DNA, the CDR3 is TGTGCCAGCTCACACTCGACAGCTGGGGCCAACGTCCTGACTTTC. This sequence encodes CASSHSTAGANVLTF.

In this sample, this clone turned up a few times. V and J are TRBV30 and TRBJ1-1, with a weak D call TRBD1 (5 bases). Germline CDR1 reads GTSNPN; CDR2 reads SVGIG (reference sequence). Deletions cut 7 bases from V and 4 bases from J, with 16 bases between. The CDR3 has 13 amino acids. CDR3 protein: CAFKILRGTEAFF. The CDR3 nucleotides read TGTGCCTTTAAGATCCTGAGGGGCACTGAAGCTTTCTTT. The full variable domain, with the rest looked up from reference TRBV30 and TRBJ1-1, is SQTIHQWPATLVQPVGSPLSLECTVEGTSNPNLYWYRQAAGRGLQLLFYSVGIGQISSEVPQNLSASRPQDRQFILSSKKLLLSDSGFYLCAFKILRGTEAFFGQGTRLTVV.

The chain recombines TRBV29-1 with TRBJ2-7; D is perhaps TRBD2 (6 bases). The CDR3 loop spans 10 amino acids. The germline gives CDR1 SQVTM, CDR2 ANQGSEA. Trimming took 0 bases from V and 11 from J, leaving 8 bases between them. Here the CDR3 DNA reads TGCAGCGTTGAAGAGGGAGGAGAGTACTTC. This translates into CSVEEGGEYF.

The rearrangement joins TRBV14 to TRBJ2-1, with 7 bases identical to TRBD1. CDR1 and CDR2 from the germline V gene are SGHDN and FVKESK. Trimming cost V 2 bases and J 4 bases; bases outside gene matches: 8. The CDR3 runs 16 residues. CDR3 sequence: CASSQRQGIEYNEQFF. In nucleotides, the CDR3 is TGTGCCAGCAGCCAACGACAGGGAATAGAATACAATGAGCAGTTCTTC.

This chain connects TRBV2 to TRBJ2-7; 9 nucleotides align to TRBD2. CDR3 length: 15 residues. Germline V CDR1 and CDR2: SNHLY, FYNNEI. The V and J ends lost 7 bases and 7 bases, in that order; junction bases with no gene match: 14. CDR3 bases: TGTGCCAGCACCCAAACAGGGGTAGCGGGGGAAGAGCAGTACTTC. Its protein is CASTQTGVAGEEQYF.

This clone was seen only a few times. The V gene is TRBV19, the J gene TRBJ2-1; 8 bases are a match to TRBD1. CDR3 length: 16 residues. Germline V gene data show CDR1 as LNHDA and CDR2 as SQIVND (reference sequence). V lost 6 bases, J lost 1 base, and 8 bases stayed unmatched. DNA of the CDR3: TGTGCCAGTAGCGAGACGACAGGGGATTCCTACAATGAGCAGTTCTTC. Protein: CASSETTGDSYNEQFF.

The rearrangement links TRBV5-1 to TRBJ2-3; 7 bases are shared with TRBD1. This CDR3 comprises 15 residues. In germline, CDR1 is SGHRS, CDR2 YFSETQ. After removal of 0 bases from V and 6 bases from J, the junction contained 7 bases not matched to a gene. The CDR3 here is CASSLDGTELDTQYF. In DNA form, the CDR3 reads TGCGCCAGCAGCTTGGATGGGACAGAACTTGATACGCAGTATTTT.

V gene TRBV11-2 combines with J gene TRBJ1-2, with D unresolved. V lost 5 bases to trimming and J lost 0 bases, with 7 bases between them. Germline CDR1 SGHAT, CDR2 FQNNGV. CDR3 length equals 13 residues. Here the CDR3 DNA reads TGTGCCAGCAGCCCACGGTCTAACTATGGCTACACCTTC. It yields the protein CASSPRSNYGYTF.

Here the CDR3 DNA reads TGTGCCTGGAGTCTGCTACAGGGGGTTGATCAGCCCCAGCATTTT. It translates to CAWSLLQGVDQPQHF. V and J are TRBV30 and TRBJ1-5; TRBD1 agrees at 8 bases. The V gene end was trimmed by 2 bases and the J gene end by 5 bases; junction bases not matched to a gene: 8. Germline CDR1 is GTSNPN and CDR2 is SVGIG (reference sequence). The CDR3 is 15 residues long.

The chain employs TRBV2 and TRBJ2-5; a weak D match, TRBD2 (6 bases). Germline V gene data show CDR1 as SNHLY and CDR2 as FYNNEI. V lost 3 bases and J 1 base, leaving 18 bases between the germline ends. The CDR3 extends over 17 amino acids. In DNA form, the CDR3 reads TGTGCCAGCAGTGATGGTGGGGGGTCCCGAGCCCAAGAGACCCAGTACTTC. It encodes CASSDGGGSRAQETQYF.

V is TRBV2 and J is TRBJ2-7, with D tentatively TRBD2 (6 bases). Trimming took 7 bases from V and 2 from J, leaving 12 bases between them. This CDR3 has 13 amino acids. Germline values: CDR1 SNHLY, CDR2 FYNNEI. The CDR3 reads CASTPGSPYEQYF. The CDR3, as DNA: TGTGCCAGCACCCCCGGGAGCCCCTACGAGCAGTACTTC.

The chain links TRBV28 to TRBJ2-3, with D perhaps assigned TRBD1 or TRBD2 (6 bases each). V was pared by 2 bases and J by 4 bases, with 10 bases between. Per germline, CDR1 MDHEN and CDR2 SYDVKM. The CDR3 spans 14 residues. The CDR3 is CASSLGGRADTQYF. The CDR3 region has the DNA TGTGCCAGCAGTTTAGGGGGGCGGGCAGATACGCAGTATTTT.

This chain connects TRBV6-5 to TRBJ2-7, with 8 bases aligning to TRBD1. Germline lookup yields CDR1 MNHEY and CDR2 SVGAGI. The CDR3 loop spans 15 amino acids. The junction had 7 bases not matched to a gene; V was cut back by 6 bases and J by 0 bases. The CDR3 DNA reads as TGTGCCAGCAGGAACAGGGGGGCCGGCTCCTACGAGCAGTACTTC. Residues: CASRNRGAGSYEQYF.

The chain links TRBV29-1 to TRBJ2-7; maybe TRBD1 (5 bases). V was clipped by 4 bases and J by 6 bases, with 10 bases between them. The germline CDR1 and CDR2 sequences are SQVTM and ANQGSEA. This CDR3 comprises 11 residues. The CDR3 reads CSVGSGPEQYF. CDR3 coding DNA: TGCAGCGTTGGCTCAGGGCCCGAGCAGTACTTC.

In its sample, this clone was seen a few times. The DNA of the CDR3 is TGTGCCAGCAGTGGGGGACAAGGAAGCTCCTACAATGAGCAGTTCTTC. This sequence encodes CASSGGQGSSYNEQFF. This rearrangement joins TRBV2 to TRBJ2-1, with D perhaps TRBD1 (6 bases). This CDR3 spans 16 amino acids. Trimming shortened V by 4 bases and J by 0 bases, and 13 bases separated the two germline ends. The germline gives CDR1 SNHLY, CDR2 FYNNEI.

The chain recombines TRBV7-6 with TRBJ2-5, with TRBD2 identical over 12 bases. CDR1 is SGHVS, CDR2 FNYEAQ, per germline. V shed 5 bases and J 1 base; nucleotides not matched to a gene: 8. CDR3 size: 17 residues. In DNA, the CDR3 is TGTGCCAGCAGCCGCCGACTAGCGGGGGTGTTCCAAGAGACCCAGTACTTC. This sequence encodes CASSRRLAGVFQETQYF.

This chain joins TRBV11-2 and TRBJ2-2, with 8 bases fitting TRBD1. In germline, CDR1 is SGHAT, CDR2 FQNNGV. V shed 4 bases and J 7 bases; nucleotides not matched to a gene: 2. This CDR3 spans 13 amino acids. The CDR3 nucleotides are TGTGCCAGCAGCTACGACAGGGGCGGGGAGCTGTTTTTT. This encodes CASSYDRGGELFF.

This clone was counted between two and nine times. The genes are TRBV28 and TRBJ1-1, with no clear D. The CDR3 is made up of 13 amino acids. Germline V gene sequence: CDR1 MDHEN, CDR2 SYDVKM. V shed 6 bases and J shed 0 bases, with 8 bases lying between them. This CDR3 reads CASSTPMNTEAFF. CDR3 nucleotides: TGTGCCAGCAGCACCCCGATGAACACTGAAGCTTTCTTT.

This clone was observed once. The chain employs TRBV5-1 and TRBJ2-5; maybe TRBD2 (5 bases). Germline V gene sequence: CDR1 SGHRS, CDR2 YFSETQ. This CDR3 spans 11 amino acids. Trimming left V 7 bases short and J 2 bases short, with 6 bases between. As DNA, the CDR3 is TGCGCCAGCCGAGGGCAAGAGACCCAGTACTTC. Protein product: CASRGQETQYF.

The chain couples TRBV29-1 to TRBJ1-1; D is unclear. The CDR3 sequence is 14 residues long. V lost 4 bases and J 0 bases, leaving 12 bases between the germline ends. Germline lookup yields CDR1 SQVTM and CDR2 ANQGSEA. CDR3 sequence (DNA): TGCAGCGTTGGGGTGGAAAACATGAACACTGAAGCTTTCTTT. Protein sequence: CSVGVENMNTEAFF.

The V and J genes are TRBV29-1 and TRBJ2-5, with D perhaps matching TRBD2 (5 bases). Germline CDR1 SQVTM, CDR2 ANQGSEA. The length of the CDR3 is 13 residues. V shed 1 base and J shed 2 bases, with 8 bases lying between them. Here the CDR3 reads CSVEVGLQETQYF. The CDR3 DNA reads as TGCAGCGTTGAAGTCGGACTGCAAGAGACCCAGTACTTC.